Below, one T cell receptor beta chain is given with its context. Its target is not known. TCRdb's copy holds only in-frame clones and misses some; the assay was immunoSEQ multiplex PCR. The sample has roughly 30,000 clones, around 80% seen once. The data were taken from a study of STAT5B mutations in CD4+ large granular lymphocyte leukemia. The overall study: Healthy donors showed HLA-associated enrichment of the CDR3 'QG' motif.

Points from the study as a whole: TRBV06-family usage was enriched in top patient clones (8/27) versus controls (2/35). Without putative leukemic clones, patient CD4-sorted repertoires remained more clonal than healthy CD4+ repertoires.

This CDR3 contains 16 residues. The germline gives CDR1 SGHVS, CDR2 FNYEAQ. J was trimmed by 9 bases and V by 5 bases; bases with no gene match: 12. Healthy controls were blood donor buffy coats. The genes are TRBV7-6 and TRBJ2-1; 11 bases agree with TRBD2. Sequences were obtained from CD4+ T cells from blood buffy coats. The origin of this receptor is a human donor in good health. The CDR3 nucleotides read TGTGCCAGCAGCCTCCAACTAGCGGGAGCAGAGGGTGAGCAGTTCTTC. Translated, it gives CASSLQLAGAEGEQFF.